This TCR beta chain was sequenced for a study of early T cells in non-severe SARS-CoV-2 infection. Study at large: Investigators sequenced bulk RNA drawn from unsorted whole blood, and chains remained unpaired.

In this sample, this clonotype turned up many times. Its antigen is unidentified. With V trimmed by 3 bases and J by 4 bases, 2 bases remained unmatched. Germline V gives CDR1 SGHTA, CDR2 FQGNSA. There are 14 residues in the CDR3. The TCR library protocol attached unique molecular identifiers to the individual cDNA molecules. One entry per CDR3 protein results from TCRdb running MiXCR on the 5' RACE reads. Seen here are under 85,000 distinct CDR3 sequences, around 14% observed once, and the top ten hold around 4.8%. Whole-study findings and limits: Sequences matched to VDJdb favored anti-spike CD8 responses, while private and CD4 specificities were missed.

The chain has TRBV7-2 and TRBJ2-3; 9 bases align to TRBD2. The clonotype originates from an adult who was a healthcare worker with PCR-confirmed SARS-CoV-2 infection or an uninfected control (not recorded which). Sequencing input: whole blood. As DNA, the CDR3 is TGTGCCAGCAGCTTGTTAGCGGGGGCAGATACGCAGTATTTT. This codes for CASSLLAGADTQYF.